The T cell receptor (beta chain) described here comes from a study of shared clonotypes between healthy human individuals. Sequenced by immunoSEQ multiplex PCR; TCRdb stores in-frame clones only, minus some. The sample lists approximately 400,000 clones; 96% were seen once. V was pared by 7 bases and J by 0 bases, with 13 bases between. Germline V gene data show CDR1 as MNHEY and CDR2 as SMNVEV (reference sequence). The CDR3 totals 15 residues. This chain connects TRBV27 to TRBJ2-4; D gene ambiguous. The sequence derives from a man aged 25-45 years in good health. The specimen was memory CD8+ T cells sorted from blood. The subset is: CD45RO+ cells pooled with CCR7-negative TemRA cells. As DNA, the CDR3 is TGTGCCAGCAACCAAGACTTGGTAGCCAAAAACATTCAGTACTTC. Its protein is CASNQDLVAKNIQYF.